This TCR beta chain is from a study of T-cell reconstitution after alpha-beta-depleted transplantation in children (dated by TCRdb to the mid-2010s). About the full investigation: Using TCR repertoire profiling, the study followed T-cell immune reconstitution in a quantitative way in children after TCRalphabeta/CD19-depleted allogeneic hematopoietic cell transplantation. What the work shows at the level of the full study, not this receptor alone: In some patients, the high TCRbeta diversity seen at day 60 was put down to recipient T cells and intrathymic progenitors that had survived conditioning. The frequencies of hyperexpanded clones fell over the following months, and after one year, T-cell counts and TCRbeta diversity were mostly attributed to newly produced T cells. The apparently early recovery of alphabetaT-cell counts about two months after transplant reportedly depended on only several hundred rapidly expanded clones that came from non-depleted graft cells.

This clonotype is described as medium-sized (0.01 to 0.1%). The antigen this receptor binds is unknown. Base qualities are not recorded, but no much larger clone differs from it by a single base. The time point label corresponds to: day 60 (about 2 months) after transplantation. Explained via the paper, the treatment or condition label denotes: allogeneic hematopoietic cell transplantation with graft depleted of TCRalphabeta T cells and CD19 B cells. TCRalphabeta/CD19-depleted allogeneic hematopoietic cell grafts were given to the transplant recipients, all of whom were children. The CDR3 holds 13 amino acids from the cysteine to the phenylalanine. Solely the CDR3 DNA is kept, with 39 bases framed from the first base. For CDR1 and CDR2, the germline V gene lists SGDLS and YYNGEE. V was cut back by 0 bases and J by 8 bases, leaving a gap of 11 bases between them. Libraries were prepared through PCR. For sequencing, an Illumina HiSeq 2500 was employed. Molecular barcoding was employed in the preparation of TCR libraries, with unique molecular identifiers being used to normalize TCRbeta repertoire quantification. Using fastp trimming at Q25 and MiXCR clonotype assembly, TCRdb reanalyzed the public sequencing data and kept in-frame beta chains. Each CDR3 protein appears once, grouped with its most common genes and DNA. The sample table contains some 7,500 distinct CDR3 sequences; only one count was recorded for approximately 31% of them. The top ten clones comprise around 2% of the sample.

This receptor was taken from a boy younger than two who had a stem cell transplant for SCID, so the T cells may come from the graft donor. The chain links TRBV9 with TRBJ1-1, with a tentative D gene TRBD1 over 5 matching bases. Sequencing was performed on peripheral blood, taken 60 days after TCRalphabeta/CD19-depleted stem cell transplant. The DNA sequence is TGTGCCAGCAGCGTAGTAGCACGGACAGAAGCTTTCTTT. Its amino acids are CASSVVARTEAFF.